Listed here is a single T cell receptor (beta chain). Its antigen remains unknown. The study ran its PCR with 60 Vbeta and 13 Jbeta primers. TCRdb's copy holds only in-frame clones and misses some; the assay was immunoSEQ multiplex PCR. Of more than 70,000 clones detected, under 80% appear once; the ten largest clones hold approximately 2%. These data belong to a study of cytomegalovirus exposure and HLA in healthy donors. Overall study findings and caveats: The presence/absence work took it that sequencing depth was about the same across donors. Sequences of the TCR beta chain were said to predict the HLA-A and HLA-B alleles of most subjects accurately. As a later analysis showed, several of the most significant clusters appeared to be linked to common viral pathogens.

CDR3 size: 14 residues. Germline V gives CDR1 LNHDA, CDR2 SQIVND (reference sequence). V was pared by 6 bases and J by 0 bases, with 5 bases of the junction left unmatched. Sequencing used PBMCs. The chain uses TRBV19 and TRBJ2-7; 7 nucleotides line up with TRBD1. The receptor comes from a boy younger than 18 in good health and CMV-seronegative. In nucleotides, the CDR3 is TGTGCCAGTAGCGTTACAGGGGTCTCCTACGAGCAGTACTTC. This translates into CASSVTGVSYEQYF.